Included here is one T cell receptor beta chain sequence, with context. What it binds is not known. With 300,000 cells each, the CD8+ T cell subsets were individually sorted in triplicate. The data derive from a study of CXCR3-negative and CXCR3-positive naive CD8 T cells. Notes on the study in general: High diversity, comparable across both naive subsets, contrasted with much lower diversity in memory CD8+ cells.

5' RACE with UMI labels generated the TRB cDNA libraries. Using the 5' RACE reads, TCRdb records one entry per CDR3 protein without DNA. Recorded here are over 70,000 distinct CDR3 sequences; the top ten clones represent 1.1%. The sample taken for sequencing was naive CXCR3- CD8+ T cells from blood. Subset indicated: CD45RO-CCR7+CD27+CD95- naive CD8+ T cells lacking CXCR3 (TNR3-). This sequence was found in a human donor in good health. Some clones in this sample may be carry-over from other donors' samples.

CDR3 sequence reads: CASSLSGENNEQFF. V is TRBV5-6 and J is TRBJ2-1; TCRdb's D call, TRBD2, is unchecked because there is no DNA. The CDR3 is 14 amino acids. CDR1 and CDR2 (germline): SGHDT, YYEEEE.